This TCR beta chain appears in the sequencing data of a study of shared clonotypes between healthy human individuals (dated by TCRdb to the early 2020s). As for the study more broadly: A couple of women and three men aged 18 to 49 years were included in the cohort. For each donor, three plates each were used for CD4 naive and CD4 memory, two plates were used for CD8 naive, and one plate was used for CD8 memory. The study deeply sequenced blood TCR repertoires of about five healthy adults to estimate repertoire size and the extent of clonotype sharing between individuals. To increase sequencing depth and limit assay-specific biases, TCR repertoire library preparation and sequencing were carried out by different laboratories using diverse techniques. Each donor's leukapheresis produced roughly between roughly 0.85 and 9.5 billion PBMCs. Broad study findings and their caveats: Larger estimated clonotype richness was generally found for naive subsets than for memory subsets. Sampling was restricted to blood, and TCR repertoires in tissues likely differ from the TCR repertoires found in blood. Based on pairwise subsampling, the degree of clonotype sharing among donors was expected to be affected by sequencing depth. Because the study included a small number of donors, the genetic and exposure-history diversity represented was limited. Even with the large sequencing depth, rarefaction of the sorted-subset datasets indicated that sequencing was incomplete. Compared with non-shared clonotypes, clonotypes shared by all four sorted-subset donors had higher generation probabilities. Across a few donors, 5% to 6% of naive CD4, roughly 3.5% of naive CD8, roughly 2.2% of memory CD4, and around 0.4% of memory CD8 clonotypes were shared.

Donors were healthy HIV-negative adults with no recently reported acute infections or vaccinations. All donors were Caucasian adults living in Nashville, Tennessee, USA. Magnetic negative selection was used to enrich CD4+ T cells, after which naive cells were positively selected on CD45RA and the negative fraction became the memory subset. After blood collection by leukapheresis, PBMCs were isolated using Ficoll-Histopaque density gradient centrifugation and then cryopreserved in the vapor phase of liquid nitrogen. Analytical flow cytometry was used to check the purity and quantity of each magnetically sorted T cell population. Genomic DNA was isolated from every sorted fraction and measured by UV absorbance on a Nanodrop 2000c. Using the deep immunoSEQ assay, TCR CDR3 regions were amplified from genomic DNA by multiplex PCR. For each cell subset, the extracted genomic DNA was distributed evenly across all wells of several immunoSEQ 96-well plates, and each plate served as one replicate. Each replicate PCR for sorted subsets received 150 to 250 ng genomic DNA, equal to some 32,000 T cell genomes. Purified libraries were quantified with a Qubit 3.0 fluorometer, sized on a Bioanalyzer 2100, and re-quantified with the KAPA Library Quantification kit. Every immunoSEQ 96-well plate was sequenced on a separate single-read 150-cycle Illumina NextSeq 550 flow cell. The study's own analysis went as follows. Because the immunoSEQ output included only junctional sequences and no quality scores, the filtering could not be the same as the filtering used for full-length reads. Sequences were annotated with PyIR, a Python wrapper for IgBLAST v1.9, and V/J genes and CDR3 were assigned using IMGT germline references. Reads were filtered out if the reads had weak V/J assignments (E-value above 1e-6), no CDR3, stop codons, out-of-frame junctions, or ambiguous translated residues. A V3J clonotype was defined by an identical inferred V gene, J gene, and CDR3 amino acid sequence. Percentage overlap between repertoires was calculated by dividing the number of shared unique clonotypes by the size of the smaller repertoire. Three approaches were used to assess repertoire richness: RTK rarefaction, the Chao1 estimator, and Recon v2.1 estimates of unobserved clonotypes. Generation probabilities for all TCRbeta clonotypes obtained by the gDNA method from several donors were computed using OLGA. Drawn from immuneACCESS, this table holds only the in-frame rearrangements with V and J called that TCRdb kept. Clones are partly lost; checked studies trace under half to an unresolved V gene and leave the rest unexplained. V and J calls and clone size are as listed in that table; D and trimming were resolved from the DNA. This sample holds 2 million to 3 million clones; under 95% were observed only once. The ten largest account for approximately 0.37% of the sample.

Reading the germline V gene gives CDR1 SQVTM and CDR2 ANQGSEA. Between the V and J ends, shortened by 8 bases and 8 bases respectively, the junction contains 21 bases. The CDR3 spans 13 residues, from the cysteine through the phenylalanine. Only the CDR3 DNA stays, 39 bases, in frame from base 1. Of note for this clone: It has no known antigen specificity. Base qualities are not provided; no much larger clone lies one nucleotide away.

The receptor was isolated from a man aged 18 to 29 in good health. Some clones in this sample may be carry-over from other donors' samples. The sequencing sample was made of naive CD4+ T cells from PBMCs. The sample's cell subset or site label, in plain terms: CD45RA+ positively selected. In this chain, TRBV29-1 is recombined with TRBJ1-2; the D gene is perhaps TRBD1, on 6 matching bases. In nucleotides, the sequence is TGCAGCTCTTACAGGGACGGGTTGGAAGGCTACACCTTC. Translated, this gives CSSYRDGLEGYTF.